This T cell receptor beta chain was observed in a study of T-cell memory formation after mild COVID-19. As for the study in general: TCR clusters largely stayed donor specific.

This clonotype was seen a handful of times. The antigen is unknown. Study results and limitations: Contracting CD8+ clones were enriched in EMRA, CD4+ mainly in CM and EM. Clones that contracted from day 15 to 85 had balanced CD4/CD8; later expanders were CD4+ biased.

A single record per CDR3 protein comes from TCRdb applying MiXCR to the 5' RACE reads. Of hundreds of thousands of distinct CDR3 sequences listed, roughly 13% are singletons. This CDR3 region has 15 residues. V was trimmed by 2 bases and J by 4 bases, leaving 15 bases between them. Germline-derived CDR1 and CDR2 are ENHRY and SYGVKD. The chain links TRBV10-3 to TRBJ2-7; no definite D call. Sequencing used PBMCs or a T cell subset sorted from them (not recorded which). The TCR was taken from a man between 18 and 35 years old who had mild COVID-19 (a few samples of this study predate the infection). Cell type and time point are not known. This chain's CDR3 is CAISEGPGPSYEQYF. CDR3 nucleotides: TGTGCCATCAGTGAGGGCCCAGGTCCGAGTTACGAGCAGTACTTC.